Listed below are T cell receptor beta chains from one sample, sequenced in a study of graft-versus-host responses after intestinal transplantation. Assay used: immunoSEQ multiplex PCR; TCRdb lists only in-frame clones, some missing. The table shows under 15,000 clones, with around four fifths occurring only once. The source material was PBMCs, sampled around 120 days after transplant. These receptors were taken from a human patient who received an intestinal transplant, so some T cells may come from the graft donor. Each CDR3 is given with its conserved first and last residue. A D gene is named only where the DNA matches it firmly.

>TRBV6-6|TRBJ2-3|TRBD2
CASSFGTTGGDTQYF
>TRBV6-4|TRBJ2-5|TRBD1
CASSDSTGGQETQYF
>TRBV6-4|TRBJ2-1|-
CASSASSYNEQFF
>TRBV30|TRBJ1-2|-
CAWYTGTSPGYTF
>TRBV27|TRBJ2-1|TRBD2
CASTRLADIYNEQFF
>TRBV7-2|TRBJ1-2|-
CASSLGFYGYTF
>TRBV11-3|TRBJ2-5|TRBD2
CASSPGTSGKGETQYF
>TRBV7-3|TRBJ2-3|TRBD2
CASSFPGTSSNTDTQYF
>TRBV5-5|TRBJ2-7|TRBD2
CASSSTSGRAAGDYEQYF
>TRBV6-4|TRBJ2-2|-
CASSTGNTGELFF
>TRBV7-8|TRBJ2-5|-
CASSLAGVETQYF
>TRBV27|TRBJ2-7|TRBD1
CASKSGQGADEQYF
>TRBV19|TRBJ2-1|TRBD2
CASSKKPGLAYEQFF
>TRBV6-1|TRBJ2-3|TRBD2
CASRGLAGGPDTQYF
>TRBV6-1|TRBJ2-1|-
CASGIGGFF
>TRBV7-9|TRBJ2-7|TRBD2
CASSQLAGASYEQYF
>TRBV7-3|TRBJ2-7|TRBD1
CASSFQGASGSYEQYF
>TRBV6-4|TRBJ2-3|TRBD2
CASSGLAGSTDTQYF
>TRBV7-9|TRBJ1-2|-
CASSPEGNYGYTF
>TRBV11-2|TRBJ2-3|TRBD2
CASSLDPTSGTDTQYF
>TRBV19|TRBJ2-5|-
CASSRQVQETQYF
>TRBV7-9|TRBJ1-3|-
CASSLDQGVSGNTIYF
>TRBV7-9|TRBJ2-3|-
CASTPLSGQGSTDTQYF
>TRBV5-1|TRBJ1-3|-
CASSGLGGYDGNTIYF
>TRBV14|TRBJ1-1|-
CASSQEVVSAFF
>TRBV4-1|TRBJ2-7|TRBD2
CASSITSASLYEQYF
>TRBV28|TRBJ1-1|-
CASSRLVEAFF
>TRBV29-1|TRBJ2-5|-
CSVRGRFQETQYF
>TRBV9|TRBJ2-7|TRBD1
CASSVTGTGGYEQYF
>TRBV11-2|TRBJ2-1|-
CASSPQRPGLDEQFF
>TRBV30|TRBJ2-1|-
CAWPSLSSYNEQFF
>TRBV5-4|TRBJ2-5|TRBD1
CASTTRGQGKETQYF
>TRBV6-1|TRBJ2-5|TRBD2
CASSEGFSGGQGTQYF
>TRBV4-2|TRBJ2-3|-
CASSQDGARNTDTQYF
>TRBV4-1|TRBJ1-3|-
CASSPGSSGNTIYF
>TRBV18|TRBJ2-7|-
CASSITQFSYEQYF
>TRBV6-9|TRBJ2-7|-
CASSHPVVVADEQYF
>TRBV25-1|TRBJ2-7|-
CASSSNYEQYF
>TRBV13|TRBJ2-7|TRBD2
CASSLGRPSGLYEQYF
>TRBV11-2|TRBJ2-1|-
CASSLEFSGSEQFF
>TRBV13|TRBJ2-4|-
CASSPGPGAKNIQYF
>TRBV4-2|TRBJ2-1|-
CASSQGGGPYNEQFF
>TRBV4-1|TRBJ1-2|-
CASSALVQNRKTYGYTF
>TRBV5-8|TRBJ2-6|TRBD2
CASETSGVSGANVLTF
>TRBV6-5|TRBJ1-6|-
CASSYGEPYNSPLHF
>TRBV10-1|TRBJ2-5|-
CASTRTWQETQYF
>TRBV9|-|TRBD1
CASSSTPGTGTYEQYF
>TRBV18|TRBJ2-7|TRBD2
CASSPGWTSGDEQYF
>TRBV7-3|TRBJ1-4|-
CASSGGPRSEKLFF
>TRBV4-1|-|-
CASSQGSSFSYEQYF
>TRBV4-2|TRBJ2-3|-
CASSQEISLESVPATQYF
>TRBV6-9|TRBJ2-4|-
CASTLEEPERNIQYF
>TRBV4-1|TRBJ2-7|-
CASSVGVLGYEQYF
>TRBV5-6|TRBJ1-2|TRBD1
CASSFWTGIYGYTF